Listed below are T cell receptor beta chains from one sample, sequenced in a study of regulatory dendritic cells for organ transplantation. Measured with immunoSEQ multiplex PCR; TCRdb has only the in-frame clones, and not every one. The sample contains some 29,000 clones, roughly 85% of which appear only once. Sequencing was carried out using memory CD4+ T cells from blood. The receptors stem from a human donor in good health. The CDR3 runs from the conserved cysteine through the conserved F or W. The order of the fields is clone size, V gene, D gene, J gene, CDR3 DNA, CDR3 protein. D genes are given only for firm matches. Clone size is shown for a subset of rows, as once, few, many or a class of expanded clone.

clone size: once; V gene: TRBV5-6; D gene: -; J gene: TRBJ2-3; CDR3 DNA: TGTGCCAGCAGCTTGATGACCATGGGTACGCAGTATTTT; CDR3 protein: CASSLMTMGTQYF
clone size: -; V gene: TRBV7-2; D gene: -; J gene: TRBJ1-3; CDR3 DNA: TGTGCCAGCAGCTCCGAAGGGCCCGGGAGAGGGGTCGACACCATATATTTT; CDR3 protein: CASSSEGPGRGVDTIYF
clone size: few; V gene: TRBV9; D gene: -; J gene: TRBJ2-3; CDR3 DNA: TGTGCCAGCAGCGTTGGCCTATCCGGCACAGATACGCAGTATTTT; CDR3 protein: CASSVGLSGTDTQYF
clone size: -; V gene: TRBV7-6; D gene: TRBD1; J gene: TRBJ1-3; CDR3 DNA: TGTGCCAGCAGCCGAGGACAGGGATCGGGAACCATATATTTT; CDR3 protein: CASSRGQGSGTIYF
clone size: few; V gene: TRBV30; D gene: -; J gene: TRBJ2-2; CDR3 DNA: TGTGCCTGGGGACAGTTAGTGGAGCACACCGGGGAGCTGTTTTTT; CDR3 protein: CAWGQLVEHTGELFF
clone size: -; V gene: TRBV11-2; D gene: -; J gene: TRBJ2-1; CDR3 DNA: TGTGCCAGCAGCATAAACCGGGACTACAATGAGCAGTTCTTC; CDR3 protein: CASSINRDYNEQFF
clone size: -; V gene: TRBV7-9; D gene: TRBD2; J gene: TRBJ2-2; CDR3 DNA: TGTGCCAGCAACACGGGGGGAAGTAGAAAAACCGGGGAGCTGTTTTTT; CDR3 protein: CASNTGGSRKTGELFF
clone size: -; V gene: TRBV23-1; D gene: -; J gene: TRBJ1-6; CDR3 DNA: TGCGCCAGCAGTCAAAACCTAAGTTCCCTCCACTTT; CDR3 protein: CASSQNLSSLHF
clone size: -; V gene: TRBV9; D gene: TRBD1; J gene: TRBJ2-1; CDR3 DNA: TGTGCCAGCAGCGCACACAAGACAGGGGGCTCATACAATGAGCAGTTCTTC; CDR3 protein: CASSAHKTGGSYNEQFF
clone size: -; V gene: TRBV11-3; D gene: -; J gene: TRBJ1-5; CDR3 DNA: TGTGCCAGCAGCCCCTCAGGAGGGAGTGGTCAGCCCCAGCATTTT; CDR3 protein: CASSPSGGSGQPQHF
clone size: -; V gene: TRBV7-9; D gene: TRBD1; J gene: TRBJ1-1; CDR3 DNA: TGTGCCAGCAGACTGGGACAGGGTGATGCTGAAGCTTTCTTT; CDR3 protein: CASRLGQGDAEAFF
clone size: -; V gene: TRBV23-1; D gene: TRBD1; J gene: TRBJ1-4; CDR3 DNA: TGCGCCAGCAGTCAAGGAACAGGGGAAGGATGGGAAAAACTGTTTTTT; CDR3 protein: CASSQGTGEGWEKLFF
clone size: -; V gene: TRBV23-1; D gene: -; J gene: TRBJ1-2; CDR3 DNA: TGCGCCAGCAGTCAATCGGCCCGACACTATGGCTACACCTTC; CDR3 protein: CASSQSARHYGYTF
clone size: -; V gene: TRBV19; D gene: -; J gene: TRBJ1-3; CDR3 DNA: TGTGCCTCTAAGGGGGGAAGCTTCTATGGAGCTGGAAACACCATATATTTT; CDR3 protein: CASKGGSFYGAGNTIYF
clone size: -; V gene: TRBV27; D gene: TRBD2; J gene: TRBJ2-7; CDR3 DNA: TGTGCCAGCAGTTTTGAAGCGGGAGACGGGGACGAGCAGTACTTC; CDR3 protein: CASSFEAGDGDEQYF
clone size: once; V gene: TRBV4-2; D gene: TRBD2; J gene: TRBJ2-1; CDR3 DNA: TGTGCCAGCAGCCAAGGGACTAGCGGCAGTCTTGGGAACAATGAGCAGTTCTTC; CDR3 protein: CASSQGTSGSLGNNEQFF
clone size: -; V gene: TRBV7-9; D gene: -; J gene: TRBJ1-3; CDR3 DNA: TGTGCCAGCAGCTTAAGTCGGAGCTCTGGAAACACCATATATTTT; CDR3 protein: CASSLSRSSGNTIYF
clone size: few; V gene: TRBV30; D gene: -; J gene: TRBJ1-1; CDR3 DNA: TGTGCCTGGAGTGTAGAACGGGAAGCTTTCTTT; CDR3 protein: CAWSVEREAFF
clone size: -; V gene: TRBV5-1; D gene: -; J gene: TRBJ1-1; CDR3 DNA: TGCGCCAGCAGCTTGGAAATAAGCACTGAAGCTTTCTTT; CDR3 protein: CASSLEISTEAFF
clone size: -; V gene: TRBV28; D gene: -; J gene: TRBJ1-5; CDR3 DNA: TGTGCCAGCAGTTTATCTAGCAATCAGCCCCAGCATTTT; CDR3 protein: CASSLSSNQPQHF
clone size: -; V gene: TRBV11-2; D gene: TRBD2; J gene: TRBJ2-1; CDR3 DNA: TGTGCCAGCAGGGGGGGGGTCGAGCAGTTCTTC; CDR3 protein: CASRGGVEQFF
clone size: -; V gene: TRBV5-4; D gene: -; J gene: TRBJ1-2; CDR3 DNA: TGTGCCAGCACCCTAAGGGGTGATTATGGCTACACCTTC; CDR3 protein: CASTLRGDYGYTF
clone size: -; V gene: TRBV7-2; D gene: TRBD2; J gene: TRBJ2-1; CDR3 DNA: TGTGCCAGCAGCTCGCAGGCTAGCGGGTGGGCTGAGCAGTTCTTC; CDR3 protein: CASSSQASGWAEQFF
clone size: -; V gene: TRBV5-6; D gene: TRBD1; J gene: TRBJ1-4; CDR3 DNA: TGTGCCAGCAGCGCCGACAGGGAAGGTCCCCTAAAACTGTTTTTT; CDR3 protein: CASSADREGPLKLFF
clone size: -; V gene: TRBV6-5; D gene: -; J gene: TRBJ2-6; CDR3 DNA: TGTGCCAGCAGTTATAAGGTAGACTCTGGGGCCAACGTCCTGACTTTC; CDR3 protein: CASSYKVDSGANVLTF
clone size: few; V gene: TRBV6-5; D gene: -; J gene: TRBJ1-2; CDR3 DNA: TGTGCCAGCTCAATGGGGGGTGACTACACCTTC; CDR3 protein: CASSMGGDYTF
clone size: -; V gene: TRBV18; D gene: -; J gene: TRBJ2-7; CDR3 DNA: TGTGCCAGCTCACCACACCAAGGGGACCACGAGCAGTACTTC; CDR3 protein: CASSPHQGDHEQYF
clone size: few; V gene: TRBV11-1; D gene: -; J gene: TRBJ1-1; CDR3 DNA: TGTGCCAGCAGCTTATCCCGCTCCATGAACACTGAAGCTTTCTTT; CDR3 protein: CASSLSRSMNTEAFF
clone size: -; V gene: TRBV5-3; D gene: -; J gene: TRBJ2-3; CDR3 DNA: TGTGCCAGAAGCGCTAACAGGGATACGCAGTATTTT; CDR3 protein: CARSANRDTQYF
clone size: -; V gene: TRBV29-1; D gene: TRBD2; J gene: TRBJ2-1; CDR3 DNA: TGCAGCGTCCGTTGGGGGGGGGCCTACAATGAGCAGTTCTTC; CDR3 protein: CSVRWGGAYNEQFF
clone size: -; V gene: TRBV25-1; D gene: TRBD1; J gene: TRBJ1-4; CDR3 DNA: TGTGCCAGCAGTGAAACAGGGGGCGTTAAAAAACTGTTTTTT; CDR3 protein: CASSETGGVKKLFF
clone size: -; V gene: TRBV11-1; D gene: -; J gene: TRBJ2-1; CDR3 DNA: TGTGCCAGCAGCCTGGGACGGCGCTCCTACAATGAGCAGTTCTTC; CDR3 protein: CASSLGRRSYNEQFF
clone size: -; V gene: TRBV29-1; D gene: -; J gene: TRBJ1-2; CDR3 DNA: TGCAGCGTTGAATCTGCAGAGAACTATGGCTACACCTTC; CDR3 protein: CSVESAENYGYTF
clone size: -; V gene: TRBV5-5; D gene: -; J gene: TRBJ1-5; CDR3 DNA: TGTGCCAGCAGCTCGGCGCCCGTTCAGCCCCAGCATTTT; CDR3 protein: CASSSAPVQPQHF
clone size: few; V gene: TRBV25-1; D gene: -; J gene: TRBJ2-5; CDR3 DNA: TGTGCCAGCAGTTATGGACAGATCTTAGAGACCCAGTACTTC; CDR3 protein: CASSYGQILETQYF
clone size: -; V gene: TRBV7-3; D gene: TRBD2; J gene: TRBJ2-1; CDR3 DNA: TGTGCCAGCAGCCCGAGCGGGGACTACAATGAGCAGTTCTTC; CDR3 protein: CASSPSGDYNEQFF
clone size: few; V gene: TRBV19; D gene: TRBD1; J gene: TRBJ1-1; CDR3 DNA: TGTGCCAGTAGTATAGAAGGGGACAGGGTCACTGAAGCTTTCTTT; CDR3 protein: CASSIEGDRVTEAFF
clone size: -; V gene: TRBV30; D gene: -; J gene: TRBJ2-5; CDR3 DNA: TGTGCCTGGAGTGTACGCGTGGGGTCAAGAGAGTCCCAGTACTTC; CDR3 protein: CAWSVRVGSRESQYF
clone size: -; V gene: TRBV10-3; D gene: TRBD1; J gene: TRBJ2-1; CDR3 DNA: TGTGCCATCAGTGTTGACAGGGACTACAATGAGCAGTTCTTC; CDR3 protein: CAISVDRDYNEQFF
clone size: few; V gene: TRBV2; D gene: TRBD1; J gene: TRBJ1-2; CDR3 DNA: TGTGCCAGCAGGCGGGGGACAGGATTTAACTATGGCTACACCTTC; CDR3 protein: CASRRGTGFNYGYTF
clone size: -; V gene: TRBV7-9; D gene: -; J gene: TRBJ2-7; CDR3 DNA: TGTGCCAGCAGCTTAGCGCGCAGGAAAACCTACGAGCAGTACTTC; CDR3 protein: CASSLARRKTYEQYF
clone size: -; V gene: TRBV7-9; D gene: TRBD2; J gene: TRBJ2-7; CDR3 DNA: TGTGCCAGCAGCTTAAGTGGACTAGCGGTTTACGAGCAGTACTTC; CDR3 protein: CASSLSGLAVYEQYF
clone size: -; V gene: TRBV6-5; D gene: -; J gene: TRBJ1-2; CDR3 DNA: TGTGCCAGCAGTCCCGGGACGTTATTAGACTATGGCTACACCTTC; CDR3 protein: CASSPGTLLDYGYTF
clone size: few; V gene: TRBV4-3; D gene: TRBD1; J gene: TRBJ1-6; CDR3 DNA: TGCGCCAGCAGCCAGGAAACAGGGGATCTCTACTATAATTCACCCCTCCACTTT; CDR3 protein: CASSQETGDLYYNSPLHF
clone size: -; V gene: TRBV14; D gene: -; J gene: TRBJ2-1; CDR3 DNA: TGTGCCAGCAGCCAAGTGGGGTTTTACAATGAGCAGTTCTTC; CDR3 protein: CASSQVGFYNEQFF
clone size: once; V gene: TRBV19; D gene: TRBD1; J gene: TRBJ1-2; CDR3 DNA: TGTGCCAGCGCCAAGACAGGGTTGGGTGGCTACACCTTC; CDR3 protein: CASAKTGLGGYTF
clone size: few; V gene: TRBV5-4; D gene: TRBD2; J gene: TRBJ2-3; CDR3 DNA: TGTGCCAGCAGCTTGACTAGCGGGGGGGCATATACGCAGTATTTT; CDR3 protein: CASSLTSGGAYTQYF
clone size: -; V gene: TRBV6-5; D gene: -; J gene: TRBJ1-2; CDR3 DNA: TGTGCCAGCAGTTCTGGGGGACCTGGCTACACCTTC; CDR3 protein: CASSSGGPGYTF